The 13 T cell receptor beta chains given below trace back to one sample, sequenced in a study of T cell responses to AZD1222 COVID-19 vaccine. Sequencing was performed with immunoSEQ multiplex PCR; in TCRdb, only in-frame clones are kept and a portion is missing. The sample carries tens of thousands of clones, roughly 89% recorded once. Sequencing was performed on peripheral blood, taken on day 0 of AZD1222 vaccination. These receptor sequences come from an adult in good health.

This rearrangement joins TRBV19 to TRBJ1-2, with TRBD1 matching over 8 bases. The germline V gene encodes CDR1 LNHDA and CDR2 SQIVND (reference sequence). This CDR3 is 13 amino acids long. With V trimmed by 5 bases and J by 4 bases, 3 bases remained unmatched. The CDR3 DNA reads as TGTGCCAGTAGTGTAACAGGGGGCTATGGCTACACCTTC. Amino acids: CASSVTGGYGYTF.

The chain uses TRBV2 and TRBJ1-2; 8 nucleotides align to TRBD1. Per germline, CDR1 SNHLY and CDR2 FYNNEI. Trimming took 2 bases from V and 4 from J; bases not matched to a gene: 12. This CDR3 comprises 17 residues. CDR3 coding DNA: TGTGCCAGCAGTGAAACAAGTCCCAGGGGGCTTAGCTATGGCTACACCTTC. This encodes CASSETSPRGLSYGYTF. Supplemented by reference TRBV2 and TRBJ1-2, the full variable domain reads EPEVTQTPSHQVTQMGQEVILRCVPISNHLYFYWYRQILGQKVEFLVSFYNNEISEKSEIFDDQFSVERPDGSNFTLKIRSTKLEDSAMYFCASSETSPRGLSYGYTFGSGTRLTVV.

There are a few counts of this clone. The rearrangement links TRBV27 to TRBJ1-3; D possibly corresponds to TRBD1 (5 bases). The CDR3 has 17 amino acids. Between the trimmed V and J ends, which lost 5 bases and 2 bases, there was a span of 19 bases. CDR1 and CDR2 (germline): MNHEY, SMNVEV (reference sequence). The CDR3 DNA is TGTGCCAGCAGTCCCCACGGGGCAGGGACTGCTGGAAACACCATATATTTT. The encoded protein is CASSPHGAGTAGNTIYF.

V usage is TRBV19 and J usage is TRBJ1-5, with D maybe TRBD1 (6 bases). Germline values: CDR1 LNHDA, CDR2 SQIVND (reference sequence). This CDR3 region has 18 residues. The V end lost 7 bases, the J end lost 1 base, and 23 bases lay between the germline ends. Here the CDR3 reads CASTPGGGAGSSNQPQHF. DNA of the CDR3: TGTGCCAGTACTCCCGGAGGGGGGGCCGGTTCGAGCAATCAGCCCCAGCATTTT.

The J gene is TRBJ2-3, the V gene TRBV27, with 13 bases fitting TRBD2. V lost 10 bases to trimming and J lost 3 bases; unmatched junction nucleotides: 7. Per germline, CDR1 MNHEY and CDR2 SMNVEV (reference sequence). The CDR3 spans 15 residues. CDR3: CATTSGGAGTDTQYF. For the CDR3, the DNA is TGTGCCACCACTAGCGGGGGGGCCGGTACAGATACGCAGTATTTT.

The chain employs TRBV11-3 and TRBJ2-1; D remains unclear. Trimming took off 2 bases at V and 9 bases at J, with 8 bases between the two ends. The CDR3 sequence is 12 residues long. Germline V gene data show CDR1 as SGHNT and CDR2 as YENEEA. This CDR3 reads CASSLMVGEQFF. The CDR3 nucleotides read TGTGCCAGCAGCTTAATGGTGGGTGAGCAGTTCTTC.

CDR3 sequence: CASSLTSGGSPYNEQFF. The CDR3 DNA follows: TGCGCCAGCAGCCTGACTAGCGGGGGGAGCCCCTACAATGAGCAGTTCTTC. V and J are TRBV5-1 and TRBJ2-1; 13 bases line up with TRBD2. CDR3 length equals 17 residues. With V trimmed by 4 bases and J by 2 bases, 6 bases remained unmatched. Germline V gives CDR1 SGHRS, CDR2 YFSETQ.

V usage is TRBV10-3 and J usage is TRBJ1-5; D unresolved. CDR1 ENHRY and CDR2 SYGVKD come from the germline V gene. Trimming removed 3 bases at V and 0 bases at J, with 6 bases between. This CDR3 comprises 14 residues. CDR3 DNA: TGTGCCATCAGTGACAGTAATAGCAATCAGCCCCAGCATTTT. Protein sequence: CAISDSNSNQPQHF.

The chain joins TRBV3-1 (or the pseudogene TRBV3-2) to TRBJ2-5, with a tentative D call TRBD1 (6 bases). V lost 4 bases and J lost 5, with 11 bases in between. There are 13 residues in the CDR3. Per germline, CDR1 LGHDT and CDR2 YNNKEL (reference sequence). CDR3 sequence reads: CASSRRGSETQYF. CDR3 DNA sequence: TGTGCCAGCAGCCGCAGGGGTTCGGAGACCCAGTACTTC.

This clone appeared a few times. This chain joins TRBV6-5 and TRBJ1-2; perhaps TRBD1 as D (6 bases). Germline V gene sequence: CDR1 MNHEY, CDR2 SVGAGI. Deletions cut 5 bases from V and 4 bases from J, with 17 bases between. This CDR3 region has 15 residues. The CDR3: CASSTTGRRPYGYTF. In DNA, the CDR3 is TGTGCCAGCAGTACAACAGGGCGACGACCCTATGGCTACACCTTC.

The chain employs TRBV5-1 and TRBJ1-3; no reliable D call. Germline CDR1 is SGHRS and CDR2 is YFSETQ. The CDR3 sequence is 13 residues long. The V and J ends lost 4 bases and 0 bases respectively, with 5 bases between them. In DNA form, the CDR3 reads TGCGCCAGCAGCAATCCCTCTGGAAACACCATATATTTT. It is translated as CASSNPSGNTIYF.

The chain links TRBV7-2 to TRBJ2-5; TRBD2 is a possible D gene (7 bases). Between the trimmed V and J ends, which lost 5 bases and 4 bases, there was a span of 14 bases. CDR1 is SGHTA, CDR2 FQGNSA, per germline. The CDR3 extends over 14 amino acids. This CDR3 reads CASSPEGGVETQYF. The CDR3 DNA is TGTGCCAGCAGCCCAGAGGGGGGGGTAGAGACCCAGTACTTC. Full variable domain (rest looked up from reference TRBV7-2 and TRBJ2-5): GAGVSQSPSNKVTEKGKDVELRCDPISGHTALYWYRQSLGQGLEFLIYFQGNSAPDKSGLPSDRFSAERTGGSVSTLTIQRTQQEDSAVYLCASSPEGGVETQYFGPGTRLLVL.

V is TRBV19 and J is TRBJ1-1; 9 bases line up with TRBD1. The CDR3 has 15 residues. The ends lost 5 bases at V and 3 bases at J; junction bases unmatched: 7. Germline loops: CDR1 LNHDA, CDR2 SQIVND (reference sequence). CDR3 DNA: TGTGCCAGTAGTCCAGGGACAGGGTCGTACACTGAAGCTTTCTTT. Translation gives CASSPGTGSYTEAFF.